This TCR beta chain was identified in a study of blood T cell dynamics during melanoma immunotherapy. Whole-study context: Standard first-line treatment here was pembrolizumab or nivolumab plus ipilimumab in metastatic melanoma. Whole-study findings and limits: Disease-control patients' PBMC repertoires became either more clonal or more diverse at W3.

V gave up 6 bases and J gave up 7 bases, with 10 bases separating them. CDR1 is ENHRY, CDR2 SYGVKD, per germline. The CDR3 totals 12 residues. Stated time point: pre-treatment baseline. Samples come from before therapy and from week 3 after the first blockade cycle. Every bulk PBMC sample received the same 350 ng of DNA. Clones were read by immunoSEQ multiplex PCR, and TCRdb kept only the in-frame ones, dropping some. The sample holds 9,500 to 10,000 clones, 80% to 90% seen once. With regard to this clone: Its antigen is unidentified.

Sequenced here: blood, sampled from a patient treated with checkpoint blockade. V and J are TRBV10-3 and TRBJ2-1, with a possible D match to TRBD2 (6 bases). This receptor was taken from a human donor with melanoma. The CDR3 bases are TGTGCCATCAGGGGGACTTCGAATGAGCAGTTCTTC. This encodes CAIRGTSNEQFF.